These 26 T cell receptor beta chains originate from one sample sequenced in a study of cytomegalovirus exposure and HLA in healthy donors. The PCR made use of 60 Vbeta and 13 Jbeta primers. Libraries were prepared by immunoSEQ multiplex PCR; TCRdb keeps only in-frame clonotypes and omits some of them. The sample shows 100,000 to 150,000 clones, and roughly 1.7% sits with its ten largest clones. The source material was PBMCs. The receptors come from a man younger than 35 in good health and CMV-seronegative.

The chain recombines TRBV10-3 with TRBJ2-1; D gene unclear. The CDR3 totals 15 residues. Trimming removed 2 bases from V and 0 bases from J, with 8 bases in between. CDR1 is ENHRY, CDR2 SYGVKD, per germline. The CDR3 DNA is TGTGCCATCAGTGAGGAGATGAGCTCCTACAATGAGCAGTTCTTC. As protein: CAISEEMSSYNEQFF.

This chain connects TRBV5-4 to TRBJ2-2, with 15 bases fitting TRBD2. The germline V gene encodes CDR1 SGHNT and CDR2 YYREEE (reference sequence). The CDR3 loop spans 20 amino acids. V lost 2 bases, J lost 0 bases, and 8 bases stayed unmatched. The CDR3 here is CASSFPGLAGGKANTGELFF. The DNA for the CDR3 is TGTGCCAGCAGCTTTCCGGGACTAGCGGGGGGAAAAGCGAACACCGGGGAGCTGTTTTTT.

The J gene is TRBJ1-2, the V gene TRBV6-1, with D unclear. The CDR3 contains 15 residues. Germline V gives CDR1 MNHNS, CDR2 SASEGT. Trimming cost V 1 base and J 2 bases, with 11 bases left between them. The CDR3 DNA follows: TGTGCCAGCAGTGAAGTTGGCCCGGGAAACTATGGCTACACCTTC. Translated, it gives CASSEVGPGNYGYTF.

This sequence joins TRBV25-1 and TRBJ2-5, with 9 positions matching TRBD2. The ends lost 6 bases at V and 5 bases at J; junction bases unmatched: 4. In germline, CDR1 is MGHDK, CDR2 SYGVNS. CDR3 size: 13 residues. CDR3 bases: TGTGCCAGCAGATTAGCGGGAGTCGAGACCCAGTACTTC. This sequence encodes CASRLAGVETQYF.

The chain links TRBV7-2 to TRBJ2-4; 8 positions match TRBD1. This CDR3 region has 12 residues. CDR1 and CDR2 from the germline V gene are SGHTA and FQGNSA. The V segment lost 3 bases and the J segment 16 bases; nucleotides outside the gene matches: 8. The CDR3 reads CASSFRQGSYYF. In DNA, the CDR3 is TGTGCCAGCAGCTTCCGACAGGGGAGCTACTACTTC.

The genes are TRBV27 and TRBJ1-2; 10 nucleotides match TRBD1. The V gene end was trimmed by 5 bases and the J gene end by 5 bases; junction bases not matched to a gene: 8. Germline CDR1 reads MNHEY; CDR2 reads SMNVEV (reference sequence). There are 15 residues in the CDR3. As DNA, the CDR3 is TGTGCCAGCAGTCCAAGGACGGACAGGGGGTATGGCTACACCTTC. This gives the protein CASSPRTDRGYGYTF.

The V call is TRBV29-1, the J call TRBJ1-5; the match to TRBD1 covers 8 bases. V lost 5 bases to trimming and J lost 6 bases; unmatched junction nucleotides: 9. Germline assignment: CDR1 SQVTM and CDR2 ANQGSEA. The CDR3 contains 14 residues. The CDR3 DNA is TGCAGCGTTTTCGACGGACAGGGAGGTCAGCCCCAGCATTTT. Translated: CSVFDGQGGQPQHF.

J is TRBJ2-5 and V is TRBV29-1, with D maybe TRBD2 (6 bases). Trimming shortened V by 7 bases and J by 4 bases, and 19 bases separated the two germline ends. This CDR3 comprises 14 residues. The germline CDR1 and CDR2 sequences are SQVTM and ANQGSEA. As DNA, the CDR3 is TGCAGCGCGGGTTGGAGGGGCCGGGGAGAGACCCAGTACTTC. This sequence encodes CSAGWRGRGETQYF.

The rearrangement uses TRBV29-1 and TRBJ2-7, with a weak D call TRBD1 (5 bases). The ends were cut back, 4 bases at V and 6 bases at J, with 16 bases in the middle. The CDR3 is made up of 13 amino acids. In germline, CDR1 is SQVTM, CDR2 ANQGSEA. This CDR3 reads CSVALLPDSEQYF. DNA of the CDR3: TGCAGCGTTGCCCTACTACCCGACAGCGAGCAGTACTTC.

The genes are TRBV7-9 and TRBJ1-5, with TRBD1 matching over 7 bases. V trimming: 5 bases; J trimming: 6 bases; junction bases outside the gene matches: 16. Germline V gene data show CDR1 as SEHNR and CDR2 as FQNEAQ (reference sequence). The CDR3 runs to 17 residues. CDR3 bases: TGTGCCAGCAGCCTAAACAGGGGAGCGAGTCGTGGTCAGCCCCAGCATTTT. This encodes CASSLNRGASRGQPQHF.

The V and J genes are TRBV28 and TRBJ1-1, with D perhaps TRBD1 (5 bases). This CDR3 region has 15 residues. Trimming took 5 bases from V and 5 from J, leaving 18 bases between them. The germline CDR1 and CDR2 sequences are MDHEN and SYDVKM. In nucleotides, the CDR3 is TGTGCCAGCAGTGGAATCTCGGGGGTGAGGACTGAAGCTTTCTTT. It yields the protein CASSGISGVRTEAFF.

This chain joins TRBV19 and TRBJ2-7, with 9 bases aligning to TRBD1. V dropped 5 bases and J dropped 3; count of bases not matched to a gene: 2. This CDR3 has 13 residues. Germline loops: CDR1 LNHDA, CDR2 SQIVND (reference sequence). As DNA, the CDR3 is TGTGCCAGTAGTGGGGGACAGGGCTACGAGCAGTACTTC. This encodes CASSGGQGYEQYF.

This chain connects TRBV9 to TRBJ1-4, with 7 bases that match TRBD1. V gave up 3 bases and J gave up 1 base; unmatched junction bases: 9. The CDR3 contains 17 residues. The germline V gene encodes CDR1 SGDLS and CDR2 YYNGEE. The CDR3 DNA reads as TGTGCCAGCAGCGAACGGACAGGCGGCGGAACTAATGAAAAACTGTTTTTT. It yields the protein CASSERTGGGTNEKLFF.

V gene TRBV9 combines with J gene TRBJ1-4, with TRBD1 identical over 8 bases. The V gene end was trimmed by 0 bases and the J gene end by 5 bases; junction bases not matched to a gene: 3. Germline V CDR1 and CDR2: SGDLS, YYNGEE. The CDR3 runs to 15 residues. CDR3 DNA sequence: TGTGCCAGCAGCGTAGAAACAGGGGGAAATGAAAAACTGTTTTTT. This sequence encodes CASSVETGGNEKLFF.

The chain is built from TRBV7-2 and TRBJ2-3, with D unclear. This CDR3 region has 14 residues. The germline gives CDR1 SGHTA, CDR2 FQGNSA. The V end lost 2 bases, the J end lost 3 bases, and 9 bases lay between the germline ends. For the CDR3, the DNA is TGTGCCAGCAGCTTACAAGCCCTTACAGATACGCAGTATTTT. Translated, it gives CASSLQALTDTQYF.

Comments on this clone: This CDR3 is missing its conserved last phenylalanine or tryptophan, likely due to a read error. The chain joins TRBV2 to TRBJ2-7, with a tentative D call TRBD2 (6 bases). From germline, CDR1 is SNHLY and CDR2 FYNNEI. V was trimmed by 8 bases and J by 5 bases, leaving 10 bases between them. This CDR3 has 11 residues. The CDR3 spells CASLEGNEQYL. As DNA, the CDR3 is TGTGCCAGCTTGGAGGGAAACGAGCAGTACCTC.

This chain joins TRBV4-3 and TRBJ2-3; 11 bases fit TRBD2. CDR1 is LGHNA, CDR2 YSLEER, per germline. V shed 0 bases and J 5 bases; nucleotides not matched to a gene: 13. This CDR3 region has 19 residues. CDR3: CASSQDLLAGGLTQDTQYF. The CDR3, as DNA: TGCGCCAGCAGCCAAGATCTTCTAGCGGGAGGTCTTACGCAAGATACGCAGTATTTT.

The chain employs TRBV19 and TRBJ2-1; D is ambiguous. The V gene's germline CDR1 is LNHDA and CDR2 SQIVND (reference sequence). This CDR3 has 11 amino acids. The V and J ends lost 4 bases and 4 bases respectively, with 2 bases between them. The CDR3 protein is CASSTYNEQFF. CDR3 nucleotides: TGTGCCAGTAGTACTTACAATGAGCAGTTCTTC.

The V call is TRBV6-5, the J call TRBJ2-1; D gene uncertain. CDR1 is MNHEY, CDR2 SVGAGI, per germline. The CDR3 spans 14 residues. Trimming shortened V by 6 bases and J by 2 bases, and 11 bases separated the two germline ends. CDR3 in DNA: TGTGCCAGCAGCATGACTCCCACCTACAATGAGCAGTTCTTC. Residues: CASSMTPTYNEQFF.

This chain joins TRBV27 and TRBJ1-1; D unclear. V lost 6 bases, J lost 4 bases, and 12 bases lay in between. The CDR3 extends over 13 amino acids. The V gene's germline CDR1 is MNHEY and CDR2 SMNVEV (reference sequence). CDR3 amino acids: CASSPLAGTEAFF. CDR3 in DNA: TGTGCCAGCAGCCCCCTGGCGGGCACTGAAGCTTTCTTT.

This chain links TRBV7-6 with TRBJ1-4; D gene unclear. Trimming left V 1 base short and J 5 bases short, with 14 bases between. The germline V gene has CDR1 SGHVS and CDR2 FNYEAQ. There are 16 residues in the CDR3. DNA of the CDR3: TGTGCCAGCAGCTTAGATCGAGGTAGAATAAATGAAAAACTGTTTTTT. It yields the protein CASSLDRGRINEKLFF.

V and J are TRBV5-1 and TRBJ2-7; 9 positions agree with TRBD2. The CDR3 has 18 residues. CDR1 and CDR2 (germline): SGHRS, YFSETQ. Trimming cost V 4 bases and J 0 bases; bases outside gene matches: 14. CDR3: CASSPGLKLAGSSYEQYF. The DNA for the CDR3 is TGCGCCAGCAGCCCGGGACTGAAACTAGCGGGTAGCTCCTACGAGCAGTACTTC. The full variable domain, rest sourced from reference TRBV5-1 and TRBJ2-7, is KAGVTQTPRYLIKTRGQQVTLSCSPISGHRSVSWYQQTPGQGLQFLFEYFSETQRNKGNFPGRFSGRQFSNSRSEMNVSTLELGDSALYLCASSPGLKLAGSSYEQYFGPGTRLTVT.

This chain connects TRBV29-1 to TRBJ2-7; perhaps TRBD2 as D (5 bases). The CDR3 is 14 amino acids. V gave up 2 bases and J gave up 0 bases, with 11 bases separating them. CDR1 and CDR2 from the germline V gene are SQVTM and ANQGSEA. CDR3 sequence reads: CSVESGENSYEQYF. The DNA of the CDR3 is TGCAGCGTTGAAAGCGGTGAGAACTCCTACGAGCAGTACTTC.

The chain links TRBV18 to TRBJ1-1, with 11 bases fitting TRBD1. The germline CDR1 and CDR2 sequences are KGHSH and LQKENI. Germline trimming cut 3 bases from V and 5 bases from J; bases unmatched to any gene: 11. The length of the CDR3 is 17 residues. The CDR3 spells CASSPWDRGTVGTEAFF. The CDR3 DNA follows: TGTGCCAGCTCACCTTGGGACAGGGGGACGGTGGGGACTGAAGCTTTCTTT. The whole variable domain, filled in from reference TRBV18 and TRBJ1-1, reads NAGVMQNPRHLVRRRGQEARLRCSPMKGHSHVYWYRQLPEEGLKFMVYLQKENIIDESGMPKERFSAEFPKEGPSILRIQQVVRGDSAAYFCASSPWDRGTVGTEAFFGQGTRLTVV.

V is TRBV5-6 and J is TRBJ2-1, with TRBD2 matching over 7 bases. CDR1 and CDR2 (germline): SGHDT, YYEEEE. V lost 0 bases, J lost 4 bases, and 7 bases stayed unmatched. The CDR3 runs 16 residues. DNA of the CDR3: TGTGCCAGCAGCTTGGGGGGGGGTAGCCCTTACAATGAGCAGTTCTTC. This encodes CASSLGGGSPYNEQFF.

The chain uses TRBV6-6 and TRBJ1-1; 7 bases agree with TRBD1. Per germline, CDR1 MNHNY and CDR2 SVGAGI (reference sequence). CDR3 length: 14 residues. V trimming: 4 bases; J trimming: 1 base; junction bases outside the gene matches: 3. In nucleotides, the CDR3 is TGTGCCAGCAGTTTGACAGGGACGAACACTGAAGCTTTCTTT. Protein: CASSLTGTNTEAFF.